These T cell receptor beta chains were read from a single sample in a study of T-cell reconstitution after alpha-beta-depleted transplantation in children. MiXCR, run by TCRdb on the PCR reads, gives a single entry per CDR3 protein. The repertoire includes around 600,000 distinct CDR3 sequences, under 30% of them detected once, and 13% to 15% sits in the top ten. The material was PBMCs, mostly from graft donor cells, obtained 360 days after TCRalphabeta/CD19-depleted stem cell transplant. All receptors come from a boy less than two years old who had a stem cell transplant for acute myeloid leukemia, so the T cells may come from the graft donor. Each CDR3 is given with its conserved first and last residue. The D gene is left open where the match is weak. Size is omitted from some rows. Given values are once, few, many or a class for expanded clones.

V: TRBV4-3
size: .
D: .
J: TRBJ2-7
CDR3: CASSQRGAGYEQYF
DNA: TGCGCCAGCAGCCAACGCGGGGCTGGCTACGAGCAGTACTTC

V: TRBV20-1
size: .
D: .
J: TRBJ1-5
CDR3: CSATRDVGPQHF
DNA: TGCAGTGCTACGCGGGATGTGGGGCCCCAGCATTTT

V: TRBV18
size: few
D: .
J: TRBJ2-1
CDR3: CASSSWSSYNEQFF
DNA: TGTGCCAGCTCATCCTGGAGCTCCTACAATGAGCAGTTCTTC

V: TRBV12-3/TRBV12-4
size: few
D: .
J: TRBJ2-5
CDR3: CASTGLGAETQYF
DNA: TGTGCCAGCACAGGGCTAGGAGCGGAGACCCAGTACTTC

V: TRBV12-3/TRBV12-4
size: .
D: TRBD2
J: TRBJ2-3
CDR3: CASSLKAGGLEDTQYF
DNA: TGTGCCAGCAGTTTGAAGGCGGGGGGGCTTGAAGATACGCAGTATTTT

V: TRBV12-3/TRBV12-4
size: many
D: .
J: TRBJ1-5
CDR3: CASSFGQRNQPQHF
DNA: TGTGCCAGCAGTTTCGGACAGCGCAATCAGCCCCAGCATTTT

V: TRBV11-2
size: .
D: .
J: TRBJ2-1
CDR3: CASSFLDRSEQFF
DNA: TGTGCCAGCAGCTTTTTGGATCGTAGTGAGCAGTTCTTC

V: TRBV20-1
size: many
D: .
J: TRBJ1-5
CDR3: CSARSQGGNQPQHF
DNA: TGCAGTGCTAGAAGCCAGGGAGGCAATCAGCCCCAGCATTTT

V: TRBV20-1
size: .
D: .
J: TRBJ2-7
CDR3: CSARAYGGTHSYEQYF
DNA: TGCAGTGCTAGAGCGTACGGCGGGACCCATTCCTACGAGCAGTACTTC

V: TRBV6-1
size: .
D: TRBD1
J: TRBJ2-1
CDR3: CATQMGQGIGEQFF
DNA: TGTGCCACCCAAATGGGACAGGGGATCGGTGAGCAGTTCTTC

V: TRBV5-1
size: .
D: TRBD2
J: TRBJ2-1
CDR3: CASSLARGTSGPNEQFF
DNA: TGCGCCAGCAGCTTGGCCAGAGGGACTAGCGGCCCCAATGAGCAGTTCTTC

V: TRBV6-1
size: .
D: .
J: TRBJ2-3
CDR3: CASSPQDRRTDTQYF
DNA: TGTGCCAGCAGTCCCCAGGACAGACGGACAGATACGCAGTATTTT

V: TRBV5-1
size: .
D: .
J: TRBJ2-1
CDR3: CASSFVGAYNEQFF
DNA: TGCGCCAGCAGCTTTGTGGGGGCGTACAATGAGCAGTTCTTC

V: TRBV7-7
size: .
D: .
J: TRBJ2-5
CDR3: CASSSGVAWVVGETQYF
DNA: TGTGCCAGCAGCTCTGGAGTAGCTTGGGTGGTAGGAGAGACCCAGTACTTC

V: TRBV11-2
size: many
D: .
J: TRBJ2-3
CDR3: CASSLYAGTDTQYF
DNA: TGTGCCAGCAGTTTATACGCCGGGACAGATACGCAGTATTTT

V: TRBV9
size: .
D: .
J: TRBJ2-7
CDR3: CASSVGWGRAEQYF
DNA: TGTGCCAGCAGTGTGGGTTGGGGCAGGGCCGAGCAGTACTTC